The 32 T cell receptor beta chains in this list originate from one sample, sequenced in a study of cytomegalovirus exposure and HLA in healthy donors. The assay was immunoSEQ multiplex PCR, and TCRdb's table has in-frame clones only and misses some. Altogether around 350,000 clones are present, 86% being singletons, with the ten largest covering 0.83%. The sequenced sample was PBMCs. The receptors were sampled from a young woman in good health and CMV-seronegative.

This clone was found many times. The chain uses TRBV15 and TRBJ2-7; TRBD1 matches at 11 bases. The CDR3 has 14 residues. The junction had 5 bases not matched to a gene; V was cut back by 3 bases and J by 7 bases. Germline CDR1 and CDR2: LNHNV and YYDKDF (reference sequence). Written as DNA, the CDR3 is TGTGCCACCAGCAGCGGGACAGGGGGGAAAGAGCAGTACTTC. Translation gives CATSSGTGGKEQYF.

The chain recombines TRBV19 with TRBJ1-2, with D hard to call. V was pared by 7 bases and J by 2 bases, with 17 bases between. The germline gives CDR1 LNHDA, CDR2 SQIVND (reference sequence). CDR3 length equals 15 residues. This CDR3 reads CASIPPGKKNYGYTF. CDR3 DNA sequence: TGTGCCAGTATCCCACCGGGGAAGAAGAACTATGGCTACACCTTC. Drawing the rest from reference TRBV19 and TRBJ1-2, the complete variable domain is DGGITQSPKYLFRKEGQNVTLSCEQNLNHDAMYWYRQDPGQGLRLIYYSQIVNDFQKGDIAEGYSVSREKKESFPLTVTSAQKNPTAFYLCASIPPGKKNYGYTFGSGTRLTVV.

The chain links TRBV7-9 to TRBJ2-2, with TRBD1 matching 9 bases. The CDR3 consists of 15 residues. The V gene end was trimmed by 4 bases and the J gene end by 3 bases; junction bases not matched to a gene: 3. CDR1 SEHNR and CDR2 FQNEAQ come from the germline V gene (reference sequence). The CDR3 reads CASSSGQGYTGELFF. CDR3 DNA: TGTGCCAGCAGCTCCGGACAGGGGTACACCGGGGAGCTGTTTTTT. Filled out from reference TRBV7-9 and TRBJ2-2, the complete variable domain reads DTGVSQNPRHKITKRGQNVTFRCDPISEHNRLYWYRQTLGQGPEFLTYFQNEAQLEKSRLLSDRFSAERPKGSFSTLEIQRTEQGDSAMYLCASSSGQGYTGELFFGEGSRLTVL.

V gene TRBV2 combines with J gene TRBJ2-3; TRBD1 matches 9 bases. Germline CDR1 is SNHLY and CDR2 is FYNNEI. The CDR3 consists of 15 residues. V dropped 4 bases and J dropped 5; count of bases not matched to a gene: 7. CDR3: CASSAQGATVDTQYF. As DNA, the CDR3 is TGTGCCAGCAGTGCACAGGGGGCCACTGTAGATACGCAGTATTTT. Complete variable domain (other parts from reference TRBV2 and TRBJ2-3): EPEVTQTPSHQVTQMGQEVILRCVPISNHLYFYWYRQILGQKVEFLVSFYNNEISEKSEIFDDQFSVERPDGSNFTLKIRSTKLEDSAMYFCASSAQGATVDTQYFGPGTRLTVL.

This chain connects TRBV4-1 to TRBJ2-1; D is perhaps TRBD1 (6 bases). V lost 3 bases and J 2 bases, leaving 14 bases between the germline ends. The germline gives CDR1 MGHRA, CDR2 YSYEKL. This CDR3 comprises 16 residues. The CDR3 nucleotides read TGCGCCAGCAGCCAGCTCCCCGGGACAACCTACAATGAGCAGTTCTTC. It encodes CASSQLPGTTYNEQFF.

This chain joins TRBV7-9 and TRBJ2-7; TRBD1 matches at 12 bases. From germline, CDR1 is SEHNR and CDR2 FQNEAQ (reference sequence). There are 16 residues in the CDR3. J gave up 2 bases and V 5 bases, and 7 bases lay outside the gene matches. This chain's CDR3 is CASSLIGDRGPYEQYF. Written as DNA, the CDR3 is TGTGCCAGCAGCCTTATTGGGGACAGGGGGCCCTACGAGCAGTACTTC.

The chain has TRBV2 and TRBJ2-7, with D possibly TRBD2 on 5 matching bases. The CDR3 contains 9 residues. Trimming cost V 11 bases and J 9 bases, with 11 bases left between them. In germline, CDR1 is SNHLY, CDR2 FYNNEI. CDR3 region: CAGGGPQYF. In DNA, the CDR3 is TGTGCCGGAGGCGGACCGCAGTACTTC.

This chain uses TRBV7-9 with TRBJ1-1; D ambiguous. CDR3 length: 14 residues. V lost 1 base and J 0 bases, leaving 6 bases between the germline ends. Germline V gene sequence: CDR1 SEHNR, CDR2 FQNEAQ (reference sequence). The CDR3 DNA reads TGTGCCAGCAGCTTAGAGAACATGAACACTGAAGCTTTCTTT. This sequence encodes CASSLENMNTEAFF.

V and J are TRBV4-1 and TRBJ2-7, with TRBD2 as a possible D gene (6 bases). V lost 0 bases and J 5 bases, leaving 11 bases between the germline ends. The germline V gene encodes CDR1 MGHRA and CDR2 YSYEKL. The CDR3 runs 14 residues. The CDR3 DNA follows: TGCGCCAGCAGCCAAGAGACCGGGAGCCACGAGCAGTACTTC. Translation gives CASSQETGSHEQYF.

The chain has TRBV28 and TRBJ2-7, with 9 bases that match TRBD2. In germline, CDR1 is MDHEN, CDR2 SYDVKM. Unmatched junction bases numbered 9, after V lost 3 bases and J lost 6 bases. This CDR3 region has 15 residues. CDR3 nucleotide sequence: TGTGCCAGCAGTTTCAGCGAGGCGGGAGGGCTCGAGCAGTACTTC. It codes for CASSFSEAGGLEQYF.

CDR3 DNA sequence: TGTGCCAGCAGGATGACAGTTCAGGGGTCACCCCTCCACTTT. Its translation: CASRMTVQGSPLHF. This rearrangement joins TRBV28 to TRBJ1-6; tentative D call: TRBD1 (6 bases). Trimming removed 6 bases from V and 10 bases from J, with 16 bases in between. Germline loops: CDR1 MDHEN, CDR2 SYDVKM. The CDR3 contains 14 residues. Full variable domain (rest looked up from reference TRBV28 and TRBJ1-6): DVKVTQSSRYLVKRTGEKVFLECVQDMDHENMFWYRQDPGLGLRLIYFSYDVKMKEKGDIPEGYSVSREKKERFSLILESASTNQTSMYLCASRMTVQGSPLHFGNGTRLTVT.

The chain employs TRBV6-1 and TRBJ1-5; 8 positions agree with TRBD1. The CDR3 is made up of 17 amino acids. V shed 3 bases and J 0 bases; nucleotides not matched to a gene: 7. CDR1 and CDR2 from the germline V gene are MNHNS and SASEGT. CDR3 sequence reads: CASSDKGQANSNQPQHF. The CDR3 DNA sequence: TGTGCCAGCAGTGATAAGGGACAGGCAAATAGCAATCAGCCCCAGCATTTT.

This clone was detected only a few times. CDR3 sequence (DNA): TGTGCCAGCAGTTACCCGGATGGCTACACCTTC. Translated: CASSYPDGYTF. This chain joins TRBV6-8 and TRBJ1-2; D is undetermined. V was shortened by 2 bases and J by 6 bases, with 4 bases between the two germline ends. Germline values: CDR1 MNHGY, CDR2 SAAAGT. CDR3 length: 11 residues.

The CDR3 nucleotides read TGTGCCAGCAGTGGACTAGCGGGGGATCCAGATACGCAGTATTTT. Its translation is CASSGLAGDPDTQYF. This chain connects TRBV2 to TRBJ2-3; 12 positions agree with TRBD2. Per the germline V gene, CDR1 is SNHLY and CDR2 is FYNNEI. After removal of 4 bases from V and 4 bases from J, the junction contained 3 bases not matched to a gene. The CDR3 runs 15 residues. Full variable domain (missing parts from reference TRBV2 and TRBJ2-3): EPEVTQTPSHQVTQMGQEVILRCVPISNHLYFYWYRQILGQKVEFLVSFYNNEISEKSEIFDDQFSVERPDGSNFTLKIRSTKLEDSAMYFCASSGLAGDPDTQYFGPGTRLTVL.

For the CDR3, the DNA is TGTGCCAGCAGCCATTATACGGACAGGGAGAGGGGCTACACCTTC. Encoded protein: CASSHYTDRERGYTF. The rearrangement uses TRBV7-9 and TRBJ1-2; the match to TRBD1 covers 8 bases. This CDR3 comprises 15 residues. V gave up 5 bases and J gave up 8 bases; unmatched junction bases: 13. Germline assignment: CDR1 SEHNR and CDR2 FQNEAQ (reference sequence).

The CDR3 here is CATSTTGTNQPQHF. The CDR3 DNA reads TGTGCCACCAGCACCACAGGGACCAATCAGCCCCAGCATTTT. The V gene is TRBV15, the J gene TRBJ1-5; TRBD1 is a possible D gene (6 bases). Germline CDR1 LNHNV, CDR2 YYDKDF (reference sequence). This CDR3 spans 14 amino acids. The V end lost 4 bases, the J end lost 3 bases, and 10 bases lay between the germline ends.

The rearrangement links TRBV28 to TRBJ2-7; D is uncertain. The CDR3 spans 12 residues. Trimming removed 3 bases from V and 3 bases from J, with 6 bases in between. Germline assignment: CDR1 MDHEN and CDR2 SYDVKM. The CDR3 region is CASSLEYYEQYF. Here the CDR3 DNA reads TGTGCCAGCAGTTTGGAGTACTACGAGCAGTACTTC.

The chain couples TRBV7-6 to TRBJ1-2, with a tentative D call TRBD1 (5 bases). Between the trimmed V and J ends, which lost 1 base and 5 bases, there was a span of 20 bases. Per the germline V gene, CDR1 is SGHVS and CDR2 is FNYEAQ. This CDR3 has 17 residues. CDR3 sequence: CASSLGPRTRDLYGYTF. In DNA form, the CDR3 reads TGTGCCAGCAGCTTAGGTCCAAGGACACGCGACCTTTATGGCTACACCTTC.

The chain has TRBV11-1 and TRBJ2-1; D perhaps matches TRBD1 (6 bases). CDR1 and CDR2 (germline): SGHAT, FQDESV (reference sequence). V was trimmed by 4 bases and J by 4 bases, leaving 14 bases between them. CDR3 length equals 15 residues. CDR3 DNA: TGTGCCAGCAGCTCCCTAGGGGGTATATACAATGAGCAGTTCTTC. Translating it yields CASSSLGGIYNEQFF. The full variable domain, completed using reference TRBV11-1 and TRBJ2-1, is EAEVAQSPRYKITEKSQAVAFWCDPISGHATLYWYRQILGQGPELLVQFQDESVVDDSQLPKDRFSAERLKGVDSTLKIQPAELGDSAMYLCASSSLGGIYNEQFFGPGTRLTVL.

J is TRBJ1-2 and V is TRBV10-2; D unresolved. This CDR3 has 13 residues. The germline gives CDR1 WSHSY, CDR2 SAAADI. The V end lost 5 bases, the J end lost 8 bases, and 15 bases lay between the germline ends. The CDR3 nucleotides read TGCGCCAGCAGTAATGGTGGGCTCGGCGGCTACACCTTC. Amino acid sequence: CASSNGGLGGYTF.

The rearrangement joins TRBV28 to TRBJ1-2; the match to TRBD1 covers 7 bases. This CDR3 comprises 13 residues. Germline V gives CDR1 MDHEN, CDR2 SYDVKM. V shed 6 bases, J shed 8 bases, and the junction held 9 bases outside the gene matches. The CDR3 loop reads CASRPTGITGYTF. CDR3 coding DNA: TGTGCCAGCAGACCGACAGGGATAACGGGCTACACCTTC.

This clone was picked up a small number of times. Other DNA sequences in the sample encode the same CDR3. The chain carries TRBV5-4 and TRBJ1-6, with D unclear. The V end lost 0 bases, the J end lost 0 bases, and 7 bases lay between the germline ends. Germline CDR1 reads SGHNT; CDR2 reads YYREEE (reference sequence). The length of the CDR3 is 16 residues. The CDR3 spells CASSLGGSSYNSPLHF. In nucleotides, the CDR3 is TGTGCCAGCAGCTTGGGAGGGAGCTCCTATAATTCACCCCTCCACTTT.

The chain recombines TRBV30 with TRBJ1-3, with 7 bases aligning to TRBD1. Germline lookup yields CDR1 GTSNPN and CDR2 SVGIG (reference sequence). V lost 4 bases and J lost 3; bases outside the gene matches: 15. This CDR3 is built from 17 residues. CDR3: CAWNRADREIIGNTIYF. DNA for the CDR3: TGTGCCTGGAATAGAGCCGACAGGGAGATTATTGGAAACACCATATATTTT. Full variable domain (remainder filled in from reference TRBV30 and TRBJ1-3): SQTIHQWPATLVQPVGSPLSLECTVEGTSNPNLYWYRQAAGRGLQLLFYSVGIGQISSEVPQNLSASRPQDRQFILSSKKLLLSDSGFYLCAWNRADREIIGNTIYFGEGSWLTVV.

Here the CDR3 reads CASSALTGSSYNEQFF. CDR3 DNA: TGTGCCAGCAGTGCGTTAACAGGGAGCTCCTACAATGAGCAGTTCTTC. The V gene is TRBV25-1, the J gene TRBJ2-1; possible D gene TRBD1, 6 bases. The CDR3 is 16 residues long. Germline assignment: CDR1 MGHDK and CDR2 SYGVNS. V lost 4 bases, J lost 0 bases, and 13 bases lay in between.

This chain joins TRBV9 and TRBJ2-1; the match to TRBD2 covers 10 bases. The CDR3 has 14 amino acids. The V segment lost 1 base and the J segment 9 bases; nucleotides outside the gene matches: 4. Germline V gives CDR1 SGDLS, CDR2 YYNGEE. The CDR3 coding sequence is TGTGCCAGCAGCGTAAGCGGGAGGGCCATTGAGCAGTTCTTC. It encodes CASSVSGRAIEQFF.

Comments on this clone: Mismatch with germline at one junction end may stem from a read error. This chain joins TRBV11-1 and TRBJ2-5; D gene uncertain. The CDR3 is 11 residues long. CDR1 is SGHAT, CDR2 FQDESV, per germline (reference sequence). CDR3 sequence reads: CASSDAETQYF. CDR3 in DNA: TGTGCTAGCAGCGATGCGGAGACCCAGTACTTC.

The CDR3 sequence is CSAPNRYEQYF. The CDR3 DNA reads TGCAGTGCCCCTAACAGGTACGAGCAGTACTTC. The chain links TRBV20-1 to TRBJ2-7, with a tentative D call TRBD1 (5 bases). This CDR3 has 11 amino acids. Trimming took off 6 bases at V and 4 bases at J, with 10 bases between the two ends. CDR1 is DFQATT and CDR2 is SNEGSKA in the germline V gene (reference sequence).

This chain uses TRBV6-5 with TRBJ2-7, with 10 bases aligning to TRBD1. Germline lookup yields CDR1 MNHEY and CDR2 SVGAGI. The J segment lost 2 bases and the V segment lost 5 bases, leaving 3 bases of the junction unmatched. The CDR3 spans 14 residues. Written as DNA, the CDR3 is TGTGCCAGCAGTGGGGACAGGGGACCCTACGAGCAGTACTTC. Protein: CASSGDRGPYEQYF.

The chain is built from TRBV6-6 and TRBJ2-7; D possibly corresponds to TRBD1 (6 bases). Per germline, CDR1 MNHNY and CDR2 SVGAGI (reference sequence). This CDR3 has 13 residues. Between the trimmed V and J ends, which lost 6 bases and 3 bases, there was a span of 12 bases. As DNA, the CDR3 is TGTGCCAGCAGAACAACAGGGTACTACGAGCAGTACTTC. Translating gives CASRTTGYYEQYF.

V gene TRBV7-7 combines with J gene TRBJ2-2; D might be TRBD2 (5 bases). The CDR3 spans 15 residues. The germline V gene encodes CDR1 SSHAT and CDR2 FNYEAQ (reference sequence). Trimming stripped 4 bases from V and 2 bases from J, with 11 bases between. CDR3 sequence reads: CASSYAEGNTGELFF. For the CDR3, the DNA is TGTGCCAGCAGCTATGCAGAGGGTAACACCGGGGAGCTGTTTTTT.

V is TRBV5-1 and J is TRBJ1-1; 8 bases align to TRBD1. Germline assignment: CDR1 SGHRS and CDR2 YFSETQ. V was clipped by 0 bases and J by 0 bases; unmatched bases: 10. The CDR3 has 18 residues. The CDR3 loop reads CASSLEPGGRRMNTEAFF. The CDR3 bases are TGCGCCAGCAGCTTGGAACCAGGGGGCAGACGGATGAACACTGAAGCTTTCTTT.

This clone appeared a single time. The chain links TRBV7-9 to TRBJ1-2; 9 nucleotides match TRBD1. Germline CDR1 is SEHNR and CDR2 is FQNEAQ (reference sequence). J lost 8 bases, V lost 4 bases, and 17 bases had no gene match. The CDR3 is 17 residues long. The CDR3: CASSSPRDRESVRGYTF. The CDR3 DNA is TGTGCCAGCAGCTCCCCCCGGGACAGGGAATCGGTCAGAGGCTACACCTTC.